This TCR beta chain was captured in a study of shared clonotypes between healthy human individuals. General study points: For naive CD4 cells, roughly 4.6% of clonotypes were shared across a handful of donors.

Libraries were prepared by immunoSEQ multiplex PCR; TCRdb keeps only in-frame clonotypes and omits some of them. The sample contains about 980,000 clones, over 60% of which appear only once. With 1 base removed from V and 2 bases from J, the gap between germline ends came to 9 bases. This CDR3 has 14 amino acids. The germline CDR1 and CDR2 sequences are LGHNA and YNFKEQ. This clone was seen a handful of times. Its target is unknown. Sequenced: memory CD4+ T cells sorted from blood. Subset specified: CD45RA-negative fraction. The rearrangement joins TRBV4-2 to TRBJ2-7; D gene unclear. The clonotype was recovered from a man between 18 and 35 years old in good health. In DNA form, the CDR3 reads TGTGCCAGCAGCCAAGGGGTCAGTGCCTACGAGCAGTACTTC. As protein: CASSQGVSAYEQYF.